This T cell receptor (beta chain) is from a study of T cell repertoires in cytomegalovirus infection. Study context: Public TCR beta signature analysis indicated the presence of both CMV infection and matching HLA type.

Concerning this clonotype: Its target is unknown.

Findings of the study overall: Ex vivo responses were dominated by HLA-C-restricted CMV-specific TCR beta clonotypes. The study identified carriers of CMV plus the relevant HLA from cumulative public TCR beta family frequency.

TCRdb re-called the reads through MiXCR, storing one row per CDR3 protein. Seen here are about 310,000 distinct CDR3 sequences, 20% to 25% observed once, and the top ten hold 10% to 15%. Germline V gene lookup returns CDR1 MDHEN and CDR2 SYDVKM. This CDR3 is built from 15 residues. The junction had 10 bases not matched to a gene; V was cut back by 5 bases and J by 3 bases. The genes are TRBV28 and TRBJ2-7; 7 bases match TRBD2. The material was cultured PBMCs, obtained from culture after CMV antigen stimulation. This clonotype was sampled from a human donor in good health (CMV status not recorded). Some clones in this sample may be carry-over from other donors' samples. CDR3 in amino acids: CASSTAGETVYEQYF. CDR3 DNA sequence: TGTGCCAGCAGTACCGCGGGAGAGACCGTCTACGAGCAGTACTTC. The full variable domain, rest sourced from reference TRBV28 and TRBJ2-7, is DVKVTQSSRYLVKRTGEKVFLECVQDMDHENMFWYRQDPGLGLRLIYFSYDVKMKEKGDIPEGYSVSREKKERFSLILESASTNQTSMYLCASSTAGETVYEQYFGPGTRLTVT.